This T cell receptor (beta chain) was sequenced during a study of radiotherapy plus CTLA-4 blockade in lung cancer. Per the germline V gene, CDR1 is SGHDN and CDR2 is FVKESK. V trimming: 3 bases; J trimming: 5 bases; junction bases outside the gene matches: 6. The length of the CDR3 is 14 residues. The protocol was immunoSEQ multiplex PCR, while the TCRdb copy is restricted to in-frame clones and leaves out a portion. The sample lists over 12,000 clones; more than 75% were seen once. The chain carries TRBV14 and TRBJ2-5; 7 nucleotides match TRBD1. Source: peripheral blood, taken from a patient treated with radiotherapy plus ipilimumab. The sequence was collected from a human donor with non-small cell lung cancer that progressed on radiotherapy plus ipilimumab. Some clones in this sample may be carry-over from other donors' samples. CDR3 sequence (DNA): TGTGCCAGCAGCCAGCAGACAGGGAGCGAGACCCAGTACTTC. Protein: CASSQQTGSETQYF.